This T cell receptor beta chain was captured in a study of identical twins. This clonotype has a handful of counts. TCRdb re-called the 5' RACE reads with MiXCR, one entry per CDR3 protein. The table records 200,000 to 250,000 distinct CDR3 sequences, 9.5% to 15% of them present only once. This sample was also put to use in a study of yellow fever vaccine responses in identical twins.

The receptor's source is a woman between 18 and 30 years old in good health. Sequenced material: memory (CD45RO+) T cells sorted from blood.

The CDR3 DNA sequence: TGTGCCAGCAGTGATGCCCCCCAGGGGAAAGCTTTCTTT. Amino acid sequence: CASSDAPQGKAFF. V and J are TRBV2 and TRBJ1-1; possibly TRBD1 for D (6 bases). The V end was cut by 3 bases, the J end by 9 bases, with 14 bases between. Germline CDR1 is SNHLY and CDR2 is FYNNEI. This CDR3 contains 13 residues.